The 30 T cell receptor beta chains below all came from one sample that was sequenced in a study of blood T cells in healthy people across ages. Alongside a J-beta primer mix, a sample-barcoded 5' primer served in a second PCR lasting about 7 to 12 cycles. MiXCR, applied by TCRdb to the 5' RACE reads, yields one record per CDR3 protein. The table records 550,000 to 750,000 distinct CDR3 sequences, about 21% of them present only once. The sample consisted of blood. Every receptor here comes from a man between 65 and 85 years old in good health.

The rearrangement uses TRBV12-3 or TRBV12-4 and TRBJ2-1; possibly TRBD1 or TRBD2 for D (5 bases each). The V gene lost 4 bases and the J gene lost 2 bases, with 15 bases spanning the gap. This CDR3 is 16 amino acids long. CDR3 sequence: CASSSSFGATYNEQFF. The CDR3 DNA sequence: TGTGCCAGCAGTTCGTCATTCGGGGCCACCTACAATGAGCAGTTCTTC.

This clonotype showed up just a few times. In nucleotides, the CDR3 is TGCAGCGTTGAAGGAACAGGGGGGATTGGCTACGAGCAGTACTTC. Its translation is CSVEGTGGIGYEQYF. V gene TRBV29-1 combines with J gene TRBJ2-7, with 8 bases that match TRBD1. The ends lost 1 base at V and 3 bases at J; junction bases unmatched: 8. Germline-derived CDR1 and CDR2 are SQVTM and ANQGSEA. This CDR3 is built from 15 residues.

The chain employs TRBV25-1 and TRBJ2-5; D is possibly TRBD1 or TRBD2 (5 bases each). V was pared by 4 bases and J by 4 bases, with 16 bases between. Germline loops: CDR1 MGHDK, CDR2 SYGVNS. The CDR3 runs to 15 residues. CDR3 residues: CASSAGEGSLETQYF. The CDR3 DNA sequence: TGTGCCAGCAGTGCCGGAGAGGGGTCTCTAGAGACCCAGTACTTC.

The rearrangement uses TRBV20-1 and TRBJ2-2; D perhaps matches TRBD1 (6 bases). This CDR3 has 15 amino acids. Germline CDR1 reads DFQATT; CDR2 reads SNEGSKA (reference sequence). V was clipped by 0 bases and J by 6 bases, with 14 bases between them. CDR3 loop: CSARDQNRDPGELFF. CDR3 nucleotide sequence: TGCAGTGCTAGAGATCAGAACAGGGACCCCGGGGAGCTGTTTTTT.

The chain uses TRBV3-1 and TRBJ2-1; tentative D call: TRBD2 (5 bases). The length of the CDR3 is 14 residues. V lost 4 bases and J lost 5, with 12 bases in between. Germline-derived CDR1 and CDR2 are LGHDT and YNNKEL (reference sequence). The CDR3 DNA sequence: TGTGCCAGCAGCCCCGGGAACACCCACAATGAGCAGTTCTTC. Translation: CASSPGNTHNEQFF.

The rearrangement joins TRBV7-9 to TRBJ1-6, with 9 bases aligning to TRBD1. The V gene's germline CDR1 is SEHNR and CDR2 FQNEAQ (reference sequence). This CDR3 comprises 17 residues. With V trimmed by 5 bases and J by 8 bases, 13 bases remained unmatched. The CDR3, as DNA: TGTGCCAGCAGCCGCCATCCGGGACAGGGAGTTTATTCACCCCTCCACTTT. Translated: CASSRHPGQGVYSPLHF.

The gene calls are TRBV3-1 and TRBJ2-3; 10 positions agree with TRBD2. The germline V gene has CDR1 LGHDT and CDR2 YNNKEL (reference sequence). The V segment lost 1 base and the J segment 4 bases; nucleotides outside the gene matches: 5. This CDR3 has 16 amino acids. This CDR3 is CASSQGGTSVSDTQYF. The CDR3 nucleotides are TGTGCCAGCAGCCAAGGGGGGACTAGCGTTTCAGATACGCAGTATTTT.

CDR3 amino acids: CASRGGGVTTYEQYF. The CDR3 region has the DNA TGTGCCAGCAGGGGAGGGGGGGTGACCACCTACGAGCAGTACTTC. The rearrangement uses TRBV28 and TRBJ2-7; possibly TRBD2 for D (7 bases). This CDR3 has 15 amino acids. The germline V and J ends were trimmed by 6 bases and 2 bases, with 17 bases remaining between them. CDR1 is MDHEN, CDR2 SYDVKM, per germline.

With respect to this clonotype: Mismatch with germline at one junction end may stem from a read error. This chain connects TRBV7-2 to TRBJ2-3, with no clear D. In germline, CDR1 is SGHTA, CDR2 FQGNSA. This CDR3 spans 14 amino acids. In DNA, the CDR3 is TGTGCCAGCAGCTTTAATTTTACCCAAGAGACCCAGTACTTT. Translated, it gives CASSFNFTQETQYF.

This rearrangement joins TRBV7-3 to TRBJ2-3, with 13 bases that match TRBD2. The V and J ends lost 6 bases and 6 bases, in that order; junction bases with no gene match: 6. Germline CDR1 and CDR2: SGHTA and FQGTGA. This CDR3 has 15 residues. The CDR3 here is CASSQTSGRWDTQYF. For the CDR3, the DNA is TGTGCCAGCAGTCAGACTAGCGGGAGGTGGGATACGCAGTATTTT.

This clonotype was detected ten times or more. The gene calls are TRBV4-2 and TRBJ2-1, with TRBD2 matching over 9 bases. The CDR3 length is 15 residues. Trimming took 4 bases from V and 10 from J; bases not matched to a gene: 11. Germline-derived CDR1 and CDR2 are LGHNA and YNFKEQ. The CDR3 spells CASSPNLGREGEQFF. In DNA form, the CDR3 reads TGTGCCAGCAGCCCTAACCTGGGGCGGGAGGGAGAGCAGTTCTTC.

This clonotype was observed a few times. The J gene is TRBJ1-1, the V gene TRBV28; the D is unclear. Germline V CDR1 and CDR2: MDHEN, SYDVKM. There are 12 residues in the CDR3. Trimming stripped 3 bases from V and 4 bases from J, with 6 bases between. The CDR3 spells CASSLGPTEAFF. In DNA, the CDR3 is TGTGCCAGCAGTTTGGGCCCCACTGAAGCTTTCTTT.

There are many counts of this clonotype. The genes are TRBV5-1 and TRBJ2-1; 10 bases are shared with TRBD1. V shed 4 bases, J shed 3 bases, and the junction held 7 bases outside the gene matches. Per germline, CDR1 SGHRS and CDR2 YFSETQ. The CDR3 spans 16 residues. The CDR3 sequence is CASSRLTGGFYNEQFF. CDR3 sequence (DNA): TGCGCCAGCAGCCGACTGACAGGGGGCTTCTACAATGAGCAGTTCTTC.

This clonotype was recorded a few times. This CDR3 is CASSQRSGTQSGTDTQYF. The CDR3 coding sequence is TGCGCCAGCAGCCAAAGATCCGGGACTCAATCAGGCACAGATACGCAGTATTTT. The chain has TRBV4-3 and TRBJ2-3; possible D gene TRBD2, 6 bases. The CDR3 contains 18 residues. Germline CDR1 and CDR2: LGHNA and YSLEER. V lost 2 bases and J lost 1, with 19 bases in between.

As to this clonotype: The junction departs from the called germline gene at one end, perhaps through a read error. The rearrangement links TRBV7-3 to TRBJ2-1; TRBD2 matches 7 bases. CDR1 and CDR2 from the germline V gene are SGHTA and FQGTGA. The CDR3 runs to 16 residues. CDR3 residues: CASSLNSGGSYNEQFF. The CDR3, as DNA: TGTGCCAGTAGCTTAAATTCGGGGGGCTCCTACAATGAGCAGTTCTTC.

The gene calls are TRBV6-1 and TRBJ2-5, with TRBD1 as a possible D gene (6 bases). The V end was cut by 1 base, the J end by 2 bases, with 11 bases between. Germline V gene lookup returns CDR1 MNHNS and CDR2 SASEGT. CDR3 length: 15 amino acids. Written as DNA, the CDR3 is TGTGCCAGCAGTGAAGGGGCAGGGGTTCAAGAGACCCAGTACTTC. Translated, it gives CASSEGAGVQETQYF.

The chain uses TRBV12-3 or TRBV12-4 and TRBJ1-1; D not certain. Trimming stripped 6 bases from V and 0 bases from J, with 14 bases between. The CDR3 is 15 amino acids. CDR3 sequence: CASRALGDMNTEAFF. The CDR3 coding sequence is TGTGCCAGCAGGGCCTTAGGAGATATGAACACTGAAGCTTTCTTT.

This clonotype showed up just a few times. The chain joins TRBV19 to TRBJ2-4, with D unclear. This CDR3 spans 13 amino acids. The V gene lost 0 bases and the J gene lost 4 bases, with 4 bases spanning the gap. CDR1 and CDR2 (germline): LNHDA, SQIVND (reference sequence). Written as DNA, the CDR3 is TGTGCCAGTAGTATAGATCGGAAAAACATTCAGTACTTC. It translates to CASSIDRKNIQYF.

This clonotype appeared a few times. The chain joins TRBV7-9 to TRBJ2-2; 7 bases line up with TRBD1. V trimming: 8 bases; J trimming: 1 base; junction bases outside the gene matches: 7. This CDR3 is 15 amino acids long. CDR1 SEHNR and CDR2 FQNEAQ come from the germline V gene (reference sequence). CDR3 nucleotide sequence: TGTGCCAGCCTCTCGGACAGGAAGAACACCGGGGAGCTGTTTTTT. The encoded protein is CASLSDRKNTGELFF. Full variable domain (missing parts from reference TRBV7-9 and TRBJ2-2): DTGVSQNPRHKITKRGQNVTFRCDPISEHNRLYWYRQTLGQGPEFLTYFQNEAQLEKSRLLSDRFSAERPKGSFSTLEIQRTEQGDSAMYLCASLSDRKNTGELFFGEGSRLTVL.

V gene TRBV7-2 combines with J gene TRBJ1-5; unclear D gene. Looked up from germline, CDR1 is SGHTA and CDR2 is FQGNSA. Trimming left V 5 bases short and J 0 bases short, with 14 bases between. There are 16 residues in the CDR3. The CDR3: CASSISYSGSNQPQHF. DNA for the CDR3: TGTGCCAGCAGCATCTCGTACAGCGGTAGCAATCAGCCCCAGCATTTT.

The chain links TRBV7-9 to TRBJ2-1, with 8 bases fitting TRBD2. This CDR3 contains 15 residues. V gave up 5 bases and J gave up 10 bases; unmatched junction bases: 13. Germline V gives CDR1 SEHNR, CDR2 FQNEAQ (reference sequence). This chain's CDR3 is CASSLGTSWGTEQFF. The DNA of the CDR3 is TGTGCCAGCAGCCTCGGGACTAGTTGGGGGACGGAGCAGTTCTTC.

The CDR3 reads CASRPGGPQPQHF. CDR3 nucleotide sequence: TGTGCCAGCAGGCCCGGGGGGCCCCAGCCCCAGCATTTT. The chain is built from TRBV12-3 or TRBV12-4 and TRBJ1-5; possible D gene TRBD1, 6 bases. With 6 bases removed from V and 7 bases from J, the gap between germline ends came to 13 bases. This CDR3 is built from 13 residues.

The rearrangement joins TRBV6-1 to TRBJ1-6, with D uncertain. The V and J ends lost 3 bases and 10 bases respectively, with 7 bases between them. Germline CDR1 MNHNS, CDR2 SASEGT. This CDR3 has 12 residues. The DNA of the CDR3 is TGTGCCAGCAGTGAGAGGACGTCACCCCTCCACTTT. This translates into CASSERTSPLHF.

This clonotype appeared once. The chain uses TRBV20-1 and TRBJ2-1; D is unclear. The CDR3 sequence is 16 residues long. V was shortened by 0 bases and J by 6 bases, with 18 bases between the two germline ends. CDR1 is DFQATT and CDR2 is SNEGSKA in the germline V gene (reference sequence). CDR3 residues: CSARDLSQTSGNEQFF. CDR3 nucleotide sequence: TGCAGTGCTAGAGATCTTTCACAGACCTCTGGCAATGAGCAGTTCTTC.

This clonotype was detected only a few times. This chain connects TRBV7-2 to TRBJ2-5; D uncertain. TRBJ2-1 matches the DNA end more closely, so the J call is doubtful. The germline V gene has CDR1 SGHTA and CDR2 FQGNSA. The CDR3 extends over 13 amino acids. The CDR3 nucleotides are TGTGCCAGCAGCTTCTACGACAACAATGAGCAGTTCTTC. Its translation: CASSFYDNNEQFF.

CDR3 region: CASSLDGGADSETQYF. The CDR3 DNA reads as TGTGCCAGCAGCTTAGATGGGGGGGCAGATTCGGAGACCCAGTACTTC. The chain links TRBV7-8 to TRBJ2-5; D may be TRBD2 (7 bases). V was clipped by 1 base and J by 5 bases, with 17 bases between them. CDR1 and CDR2 (germline): SGHVS, FQNEAQ. The CDR3 consists of 16 residues. Full variable domain (missing parts from reference TRBV7-8 and TRBJ2-5): GAGVSQSPRYKVAKRGQDVALRCDPISGHVSLFWYQQALGQGPEFLTYFQNEAQLDKSGLPSDRFFAERPEGSVSTLKIQRTQQEDSAVYLCASSLDGGADSETQYFGPGTRLLVL.

This clonotype was seen a handful of times. The chain carries TRBV28 and TRBJ2-5, with D possibly matching TRBD2 (6 bases). V was cut by 1 base and J by 5 bases, with 14 bases left in between. In germline, CDR1 is MDHEN, CDR2 SYDVKM. The CDR3 contains 15 residues. Written as DNA, the CDR3 is TGTGCCAGCAGTTTATCGTCGGGAGATTTGGAGACCCAGTACTTC. This gives the protein CASSLSSGDLETQYF.

The chain carries TRBV28 and TRBJ2-5; D is unclear. The J call may be faulty, since TRBJ2-1 better matches the DNA end. The germline CDR1 and CDR2 sequences are MDHEN and SYDVKM. The CDR3 runs 13 residues. The DNA of the CDR3 is TGTGCCAGCAGTTTTGGGAACTGGGATGAGCAGTTCTTC. As protein: CASSFGNWDEQFF.

The sample holds a few counts of this clonotype. J is TRBJ2-1 and V is TRBV6-2 or TRBV6-3, with no clear D. Germline V gene lookup returns CDR1 MNHEY and CDR2 SVGEGT. CDR3 length: 14 residues. V was trimmed by 10 bases and J by 2 bases, leaving 15 bases between them. The CDR3 loop is CATQNAATYNEQFF. The CDR3 DNA reads TGTGCCACCCAGAACGCTGCAACCTACAATGAGCAGTTCTTC.

This clonotype showed up many times. The J gene is TRBJ2-1, the V gene TRBV2; TRBD2 matches 7 bases. This CDR3 contains 13 residues. The junction had 9 bases not matched to a gene; V was cut back by 7 bases and J by 9 bases. Germline V gene lookup returns CDR1 SNHLY and CDR2 FYNNEI. CDR3 coding DNA: TGTGCCAGCACTACGGGGGGAGACTTTGAGCAGTTCTTC. It codes for CASTTGGDFEQFF.